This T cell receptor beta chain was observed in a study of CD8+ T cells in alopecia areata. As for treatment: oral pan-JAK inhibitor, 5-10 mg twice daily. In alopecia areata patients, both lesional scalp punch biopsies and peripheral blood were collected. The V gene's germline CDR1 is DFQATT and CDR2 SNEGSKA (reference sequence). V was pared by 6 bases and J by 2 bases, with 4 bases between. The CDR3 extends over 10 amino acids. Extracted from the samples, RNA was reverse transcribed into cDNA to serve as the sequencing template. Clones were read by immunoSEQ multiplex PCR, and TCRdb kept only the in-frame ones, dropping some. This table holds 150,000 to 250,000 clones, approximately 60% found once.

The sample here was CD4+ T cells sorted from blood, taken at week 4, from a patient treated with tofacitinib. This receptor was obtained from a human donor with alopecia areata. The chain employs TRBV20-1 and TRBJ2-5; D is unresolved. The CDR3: CSAPQETQYF. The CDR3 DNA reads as TGCAGTGCCCCGCAAGAGACCCAGTACTTC.